The source of this T cell receptor (beta chain) is a study of radiotherapy plus CTLA-4 blockade in lung cancer. Study-level information: Patients showed objective responses in about 20% of cases, and disease control was achieved by under 40%. Study-wide results and caveats: Expansion in blood of tumor-derived TCR clones was seen after radiotherapy plus ipilimumab.

Germline CDR1 SEHNR, CDR2 FQNEAQ (reference sequence). V was pared by 3 bases and J by 2 bases, with 10 bases of the junction left unmatched. The CDR3 has 18 amino acids. Assay used: immunoSEQ multiplex PCR; TCRdb lists only in-frame clones, some missing. The table includes tens of thousands of clones, 70% to 80% detected once. Concerning this clone itself: The antigen is unknown.

The material sequenced was peripheral blood, taken from a patient treated with radiotherapy plus ipilimumab. This sequence originates from a human donor with non-small cell lung cancer who had stable disease on radiotherapy plus ipilimumab. The chain carries TRBV7-9 and TRBJ2-7; 13 nucleotides align to TRBD2. This chain's CDR3 is CASSFGLAGDLGAYEQYF. CDR3 in DNA: TGTGCCAGCAGCTTCGGACTAGCGGGGGACCTTGGTGCCTACGAGCAGTACTTC.